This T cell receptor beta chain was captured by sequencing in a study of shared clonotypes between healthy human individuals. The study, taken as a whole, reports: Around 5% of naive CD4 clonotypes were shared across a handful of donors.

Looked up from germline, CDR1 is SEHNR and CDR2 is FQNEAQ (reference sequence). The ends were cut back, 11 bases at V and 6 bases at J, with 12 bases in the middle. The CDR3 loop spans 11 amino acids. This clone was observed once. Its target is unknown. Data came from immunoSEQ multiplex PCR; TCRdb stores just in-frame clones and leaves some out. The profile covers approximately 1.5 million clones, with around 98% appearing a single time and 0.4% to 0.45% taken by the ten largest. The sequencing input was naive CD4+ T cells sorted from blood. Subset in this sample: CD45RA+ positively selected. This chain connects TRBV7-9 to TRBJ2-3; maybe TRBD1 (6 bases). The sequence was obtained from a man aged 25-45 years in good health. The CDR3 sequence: CADRTEDTQYF. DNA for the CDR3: TGTGCCGACCGGACAGAGGATACGCAGTATTTT.